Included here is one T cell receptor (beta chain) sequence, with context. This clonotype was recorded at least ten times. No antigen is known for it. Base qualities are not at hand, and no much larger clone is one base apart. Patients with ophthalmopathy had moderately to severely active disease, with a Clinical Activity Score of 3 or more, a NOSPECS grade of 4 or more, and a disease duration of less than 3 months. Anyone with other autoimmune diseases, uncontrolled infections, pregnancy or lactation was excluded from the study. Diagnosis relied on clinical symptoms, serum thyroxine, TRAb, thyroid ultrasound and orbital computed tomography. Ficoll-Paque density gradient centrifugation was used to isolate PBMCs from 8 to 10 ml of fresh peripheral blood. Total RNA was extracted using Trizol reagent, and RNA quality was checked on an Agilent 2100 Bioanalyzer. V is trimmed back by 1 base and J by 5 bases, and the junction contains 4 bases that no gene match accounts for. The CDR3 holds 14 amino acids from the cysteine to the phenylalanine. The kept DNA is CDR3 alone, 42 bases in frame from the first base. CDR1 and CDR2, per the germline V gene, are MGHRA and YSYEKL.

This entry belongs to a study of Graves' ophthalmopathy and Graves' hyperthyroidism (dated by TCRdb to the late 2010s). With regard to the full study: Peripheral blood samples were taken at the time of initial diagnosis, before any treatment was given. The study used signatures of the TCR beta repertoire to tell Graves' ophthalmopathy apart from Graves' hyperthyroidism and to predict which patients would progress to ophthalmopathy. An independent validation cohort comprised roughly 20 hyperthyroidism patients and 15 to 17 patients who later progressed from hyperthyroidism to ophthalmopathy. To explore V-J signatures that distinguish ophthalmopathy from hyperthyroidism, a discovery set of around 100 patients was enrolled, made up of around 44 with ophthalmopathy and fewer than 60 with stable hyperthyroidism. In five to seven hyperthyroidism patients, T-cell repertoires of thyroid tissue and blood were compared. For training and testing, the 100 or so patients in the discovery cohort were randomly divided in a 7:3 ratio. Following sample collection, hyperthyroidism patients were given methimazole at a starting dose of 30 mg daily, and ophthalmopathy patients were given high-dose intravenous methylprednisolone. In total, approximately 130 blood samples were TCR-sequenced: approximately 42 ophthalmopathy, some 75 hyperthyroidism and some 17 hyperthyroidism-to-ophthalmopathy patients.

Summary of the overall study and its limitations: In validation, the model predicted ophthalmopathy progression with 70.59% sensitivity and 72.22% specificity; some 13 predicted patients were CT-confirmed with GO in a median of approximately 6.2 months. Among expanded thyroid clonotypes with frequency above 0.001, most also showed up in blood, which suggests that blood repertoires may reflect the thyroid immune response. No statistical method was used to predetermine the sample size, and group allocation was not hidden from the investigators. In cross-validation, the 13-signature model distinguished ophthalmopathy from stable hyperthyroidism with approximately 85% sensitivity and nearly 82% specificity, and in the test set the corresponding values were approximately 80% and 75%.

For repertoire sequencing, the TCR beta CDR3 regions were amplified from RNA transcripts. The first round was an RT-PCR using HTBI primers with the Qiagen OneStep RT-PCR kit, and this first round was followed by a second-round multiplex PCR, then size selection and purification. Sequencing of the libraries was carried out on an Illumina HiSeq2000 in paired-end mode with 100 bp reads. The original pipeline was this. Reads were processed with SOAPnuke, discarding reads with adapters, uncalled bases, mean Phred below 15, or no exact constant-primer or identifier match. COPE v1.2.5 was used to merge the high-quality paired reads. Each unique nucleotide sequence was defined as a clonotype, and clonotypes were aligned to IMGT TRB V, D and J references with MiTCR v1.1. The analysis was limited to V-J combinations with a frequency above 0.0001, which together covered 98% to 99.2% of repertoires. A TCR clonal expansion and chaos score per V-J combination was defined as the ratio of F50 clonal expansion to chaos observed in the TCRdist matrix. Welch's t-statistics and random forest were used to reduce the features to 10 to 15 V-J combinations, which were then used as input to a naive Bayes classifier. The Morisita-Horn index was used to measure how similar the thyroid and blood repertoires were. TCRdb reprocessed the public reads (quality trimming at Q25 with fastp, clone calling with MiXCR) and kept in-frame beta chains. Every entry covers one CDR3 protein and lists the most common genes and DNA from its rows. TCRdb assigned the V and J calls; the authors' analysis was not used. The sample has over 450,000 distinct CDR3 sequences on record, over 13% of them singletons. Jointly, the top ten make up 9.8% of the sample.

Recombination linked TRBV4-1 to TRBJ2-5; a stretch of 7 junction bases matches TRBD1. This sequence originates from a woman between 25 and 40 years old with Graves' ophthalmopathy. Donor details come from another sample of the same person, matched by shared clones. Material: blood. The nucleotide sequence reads TGCGCCAGCAGCCAAGGAGGGGGCCTTGAGACCCAGTACTTC. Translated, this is CASSQGGGLETQYF.